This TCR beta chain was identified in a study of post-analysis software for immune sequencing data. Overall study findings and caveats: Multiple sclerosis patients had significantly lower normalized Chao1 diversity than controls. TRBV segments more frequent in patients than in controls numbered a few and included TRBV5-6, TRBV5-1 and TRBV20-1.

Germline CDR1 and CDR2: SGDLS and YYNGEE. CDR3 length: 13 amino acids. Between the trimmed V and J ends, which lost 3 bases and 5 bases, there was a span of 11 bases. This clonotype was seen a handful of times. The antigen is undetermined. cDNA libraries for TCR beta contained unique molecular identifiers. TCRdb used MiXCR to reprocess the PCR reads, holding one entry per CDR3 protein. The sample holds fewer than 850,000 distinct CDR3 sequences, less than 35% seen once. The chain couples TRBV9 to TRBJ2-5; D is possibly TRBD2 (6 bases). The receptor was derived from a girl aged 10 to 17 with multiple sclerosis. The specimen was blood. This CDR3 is CASSGRERETQYF. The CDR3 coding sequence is TGTGCCAGCAGCGGGAGGGAGAGGGAGACCCAGTACTTC.